This T cell receptor beta chain was obtained from a study of blood T cells in healthy people across ages. On this clonotype: What it binds is not known.

The extraction recovered at least 5 micrograms of total RNA per sample. The CDR3 spans 14 residues. V was trimmed by 5 bases and J by 4 bases, leaving 14 bases between them. Germline V CDR1 and CDR2: MNHEY, SMNVEV (reference sequence). Then a second PCR, running roughly 7 to 11 cycles, was carried out with a sample-barcoded 5' primer and a J-beta primer mix. A tag from a template-switch adaptor with 12 random nucleotides marked each cDNA molecule. One entry per CDR3 protein results from TCRdb running MiXCR on the 5' RACE reads. Among 650,000 to 1,000,000 distinct CDR3 sequences, about 37% were seen once, and the ten largest hold approximately 12%. Overall study results and limits: Age brought a roughly linear fall in TCR beta diversity measured per million T cells. As naive T cell percentage varied, TCR beta diversity correlated strongly with it.

This TCR was recovered from a man younger than 30 in good health. The specimen sequenced was blood. V and J are TRBV27 and TRBJ2-5, with D tentatively TRBD1 (6 bases). The CDR3 is CASSTETGRETQYF. The CDR3 DNA reads TGTGCCAGCAGTACCGAGACAGGAAGAGAGACCCAGTACTTC.